The clone carrying this T cell receptor (beta chain) has ten or more counts. Library construction for TCR beta used iRepertoire HTBI primers and Arm-PCR of CDR3 regions. In TCRdb, the multiplex PCR reads were re-called with MiXCR into one record per CDR3 protein. The sample includes around 480,000 distinct CDR3 sequences, about 16% of them seen just once. The sample comes from a study of regulatory T cells in long-lasting Graves disease. Time point of the sample: newly diagnosed GD, antithyroid drugs for less than 3 months. Extracted PBMC RNA gave rise to the TCR library. The CDR3 consists of 16 residues. J lost 1 base, V lost 6 bases, and 6 bases had no gene match. Germline CDR1 and CDR2: MNHEY and SMNVEV (reference sequence). These data also formed part of another study, on T cells in Graves' hyperthyroidism and ophthalmopathy. As that report states: The hyperthyroidism was newly diagnosed and had lasted under 2 months; the patients were aged 18 to 65. Uncontrolled infection, other autoimmune disease, pregnancy or lactation disqualified patients from enrolment.

The sequence came from a man between 35 and 55 years old with Graves disease. The chain is built from TRBV27 and TRBJ1-5; 10 positions match TRBD1. Source: peripheral blood mononuclear cells (PBMCs), taken at new diagnosis, from a patient treated with antithyroid drugs. CDR3 in DNA: TGTGCCAGCAGAGACAGGGGGCAGAGGAGCAATCAGCCCCAGCATTTT. Translated, it gives CASRDRGQRSNQPQHF.